The clone carrying this TCR beta chain was detected a few times. Its antigen is not known. This sample was taken from a study of cytomegalovirus exposure and HLA in healthy donors. Primers for the PCR totalled 60 Vbeta and 13 Jbeta. Method: immunoSEQ multiplex PCR; TCRdb's copy keeps in-frame clones and lacks some. The sample has under 120,000 clones, around three quarters seen once. Study results and caveats: The study designated 150 or so TCR beta chains cytomegalovirus-associated.

Germline CDR1 reads SGHRS; CDR2 reads YFSETQ. The CDR3 covers 18 residues. V lost 0 bases to trimming and J lost 2 bases; unmatched junction nucleotides: 8. V usage is TRBV5-1 and J usage is TRBJ2-6; 7 bases agree with TRBD1. This sequence originates from a middle-aged woman in good health and CMV-seronegative. The sample taken for sequencing was PBMCs. CDR3 in amino acids: CASSLGQGSIAGANVLTF. The CDR3 DNA reads as TGCGCCAGCAGCTTGGGACAGGGAAGTATAGCTGGGGCCAACGTCCTGACTTTC.